The present T cell receptor (beta chain) was sequenced within a study of neurological immune-mediated disorders. General study results and limits: The highest TCR clonal expansion occurred in HTLV-1-associated myelopathy; multiple sclerosis fell below healthy controls. None of the CDR3 amino acid sequences of expanded clones recurred across subjects, suggesting private repertoires in all groups.

TCRdb recomputed calls from the 5' RACE reads with MiXCR, one row per CDR3 protein. The sample includes approximately 77,000 distinct CDR3 sequences, roughly 9.5% of them seen just once. This clonotype was seen many times. The target antigen is unknown. CDR3 length: 15 residues. The germline V gene encodes CDR1 SNHLY and CDR2 FYNNEI. Trimming took 7 bases from V and 5 from J; bases not matched to a gene: 11. Sequenced sample: PBMCs. The clonotype was recovered from a man over 45 in good health. The chain combines TRBV2 with TRBJ2-7, with 10 bases identical to TRBD1. CDR3 loop: CASIKGQGVFDEQYF. In DNA form, the CDR3 reads TGTGCCAGCATAAAAGGACAGGGGGTTTTTGACGAGCAGTACTTC.